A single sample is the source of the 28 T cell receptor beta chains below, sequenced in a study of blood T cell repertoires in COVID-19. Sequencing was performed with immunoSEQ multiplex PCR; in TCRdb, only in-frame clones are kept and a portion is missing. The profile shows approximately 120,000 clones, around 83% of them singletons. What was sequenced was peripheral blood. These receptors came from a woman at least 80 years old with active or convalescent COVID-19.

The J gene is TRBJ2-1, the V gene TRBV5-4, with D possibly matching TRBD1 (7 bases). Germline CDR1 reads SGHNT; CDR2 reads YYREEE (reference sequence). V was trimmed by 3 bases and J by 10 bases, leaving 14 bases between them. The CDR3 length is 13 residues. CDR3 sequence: CASSSTGRLEQFF. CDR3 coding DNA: TGTGCCAGCAGCTCGACAGGGAGGCTCGAGCAGTTCTTC.

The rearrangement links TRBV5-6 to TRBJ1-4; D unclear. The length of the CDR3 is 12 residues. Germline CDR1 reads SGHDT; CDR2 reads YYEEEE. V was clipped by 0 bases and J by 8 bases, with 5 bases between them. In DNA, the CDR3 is TGTGCCAGCAGCTTGGCGGAGGAAAAACTGTTTTTT. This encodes CASSLAEEKLFF.

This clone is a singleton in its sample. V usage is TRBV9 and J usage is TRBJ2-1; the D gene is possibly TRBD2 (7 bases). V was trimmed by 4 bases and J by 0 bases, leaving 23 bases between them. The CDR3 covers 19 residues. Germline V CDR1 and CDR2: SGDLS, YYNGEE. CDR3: CASSPSGGGRWSSYNEQFF. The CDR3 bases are TGTGCCAGCAGCCCCTCTGGGGGGGGCCGATGGAGCTCCTACAATGAGCAGTTCTTC.

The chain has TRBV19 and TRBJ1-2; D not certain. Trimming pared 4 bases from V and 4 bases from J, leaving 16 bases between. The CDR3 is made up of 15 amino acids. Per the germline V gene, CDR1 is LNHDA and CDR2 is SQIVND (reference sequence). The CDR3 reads CASSRREANGYGYTF. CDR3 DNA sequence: TGTGCCAGTAGTAGGAGGGAGGCGAACGGCTATGGCTACACCTTC.

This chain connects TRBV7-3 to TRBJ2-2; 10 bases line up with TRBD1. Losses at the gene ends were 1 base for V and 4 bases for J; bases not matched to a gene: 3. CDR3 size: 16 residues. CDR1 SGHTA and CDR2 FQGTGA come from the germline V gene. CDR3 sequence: CASSLRTGGITGELFF. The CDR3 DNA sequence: TGTGCCAGCAGCTTAAGGACAGGGGGTATCACCGGGGAGCTGTTTTTT. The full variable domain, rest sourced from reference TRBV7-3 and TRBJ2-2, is GAGVSQTPSNKVTEKGKYVELRCDPISGHTALYWYRQSLGQGPEFLIYFQGTGAADDSGLPNDRFFAVRPEGSVSTLKIQRTERGDSAVYLCASSLRTGGITGELFFGEGSRLTVL.

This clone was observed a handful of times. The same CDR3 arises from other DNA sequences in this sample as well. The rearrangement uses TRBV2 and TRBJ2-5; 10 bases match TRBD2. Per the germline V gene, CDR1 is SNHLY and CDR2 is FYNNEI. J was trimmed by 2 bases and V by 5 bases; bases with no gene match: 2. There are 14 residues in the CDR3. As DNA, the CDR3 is TGTGCCAGCAGTAGGACTAGCGGACAAGAGACCCAGTACTTC. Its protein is CASSRTSGQETQYF. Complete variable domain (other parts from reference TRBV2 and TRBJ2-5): EPEVTQTPSHQVTQMGQEVILRCVPISNHLYFYWYRQILGQKVEFLVSFYNNEISEKSEIFDDQFSVERPDGSNFTLKIRSTKLEDSAMYFCASSRTSGQETQYFGPGTRLLVL.

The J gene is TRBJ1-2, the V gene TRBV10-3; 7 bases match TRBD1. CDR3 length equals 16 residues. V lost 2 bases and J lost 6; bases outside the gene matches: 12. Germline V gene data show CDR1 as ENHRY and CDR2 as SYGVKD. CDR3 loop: CAISERQDRDLDGYTF. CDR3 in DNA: TGTGCCATCAGTGAGCGCCAAGACAGGGACCTGGATGGCTACACCTTC.

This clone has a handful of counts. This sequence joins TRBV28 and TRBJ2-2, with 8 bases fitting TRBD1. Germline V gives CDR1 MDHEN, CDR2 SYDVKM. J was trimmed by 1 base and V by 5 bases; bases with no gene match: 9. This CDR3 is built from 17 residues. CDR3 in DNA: TGTGCCAGCAGTCCCCGACAGGGGTGGAGGAACACCGGGGAGCTGTTTTTT. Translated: CASSPRQGWRNTGELFF.

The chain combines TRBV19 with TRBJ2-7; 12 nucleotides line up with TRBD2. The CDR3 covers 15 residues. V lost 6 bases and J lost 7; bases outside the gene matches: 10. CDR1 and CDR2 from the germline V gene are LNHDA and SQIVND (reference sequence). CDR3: CASSLAGGPSREQYF. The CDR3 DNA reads TGTGCCAGTAGCCTAGCGGGAGGGCCCTCGAGGGAGCAGTACTTC.

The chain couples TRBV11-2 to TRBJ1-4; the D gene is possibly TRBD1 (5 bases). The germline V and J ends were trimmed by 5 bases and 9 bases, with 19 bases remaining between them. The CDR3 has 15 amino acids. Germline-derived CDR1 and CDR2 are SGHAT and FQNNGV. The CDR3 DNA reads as TGTGCCAGCAGCCCCGGGGGGACGACCTCGAAAAAACTGTTTTTT. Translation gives CASSPGGTTSKKLFF.

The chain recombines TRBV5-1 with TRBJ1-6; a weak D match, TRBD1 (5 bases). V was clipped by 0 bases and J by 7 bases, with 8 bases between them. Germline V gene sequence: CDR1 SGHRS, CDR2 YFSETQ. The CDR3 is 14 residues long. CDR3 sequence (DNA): TGCGCCAGCAGCTTGGGGCGGGGGAATTCACCCCTCCACTTT. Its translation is CASSLGRGNSPLHF.

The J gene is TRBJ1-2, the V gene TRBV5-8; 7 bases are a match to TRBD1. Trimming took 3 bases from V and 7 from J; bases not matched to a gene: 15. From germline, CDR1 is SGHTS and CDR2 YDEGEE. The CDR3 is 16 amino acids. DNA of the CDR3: TGTGCCAGCAGCTCCCTTGACAGGGCAGGGGGGCCTGGCTACACCTTC. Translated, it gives CASSSLDRAGGPGYTF.

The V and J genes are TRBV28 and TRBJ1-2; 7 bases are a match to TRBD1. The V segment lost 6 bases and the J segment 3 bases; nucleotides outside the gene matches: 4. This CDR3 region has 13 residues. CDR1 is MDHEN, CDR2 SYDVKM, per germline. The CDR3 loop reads CASSRDSHYGYTF. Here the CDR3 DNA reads TGTGCCAGCAGCCGGGACAGCCACTATGGCTACACCTTC.

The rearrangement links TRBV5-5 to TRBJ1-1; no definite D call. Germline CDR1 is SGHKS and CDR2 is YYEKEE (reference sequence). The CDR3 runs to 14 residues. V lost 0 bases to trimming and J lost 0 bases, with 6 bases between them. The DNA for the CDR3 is TGTGCCAGCAGCTTGGACAGCATGAACACTGAAGCTTTCTTT. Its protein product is CASSLDSMNTEAFF.

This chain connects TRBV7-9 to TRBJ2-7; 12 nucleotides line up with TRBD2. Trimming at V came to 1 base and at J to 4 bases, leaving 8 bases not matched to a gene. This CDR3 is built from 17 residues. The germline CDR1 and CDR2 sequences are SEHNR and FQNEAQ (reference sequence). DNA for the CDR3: TGTGCCAGCAGCTTAGTTGGACTAGCGGGGTACAGATACGAGCAGTACTTC. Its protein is CASSLVGLAGYRYEQYF. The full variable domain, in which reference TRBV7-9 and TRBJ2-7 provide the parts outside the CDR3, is DTGVSQNPRHKITKRGQNVTFRCDPISEHNRLYWYRQTLGQGPEFLTYFQNEAQLEKSRLLSDRFSAERPKGSFSTLEIQRTEQGDSAMYLCASSLVGLAGYRYEQYFGPGTRLTVT.

This CDR3 reads CASSLDSFSGNTIYF. The CDR3, as DNA: TGCGCCAGCAGCCTAGACAGTTTCTCTGGAAACACCATATATTTT. The chain combines TRBV5-1 with TRBJ1-3; maybe TRBD1 (5 bases). The CDR3 loop spans 15 amino acids. Germline V gene data show CDR1 as SGHRS and CDR2 as YFSETQ. V was shortened by 4 bases and J by 0 bases, with 11 bases between the two germline ends.

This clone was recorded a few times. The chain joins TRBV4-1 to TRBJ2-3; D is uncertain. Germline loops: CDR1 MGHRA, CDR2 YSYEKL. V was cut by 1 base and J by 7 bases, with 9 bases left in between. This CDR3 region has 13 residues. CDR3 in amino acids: CASSQGAPHTQYF. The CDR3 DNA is TGCGCCAGCAGCCAAGGGGCCCCTCATACGCAGTATTTT.

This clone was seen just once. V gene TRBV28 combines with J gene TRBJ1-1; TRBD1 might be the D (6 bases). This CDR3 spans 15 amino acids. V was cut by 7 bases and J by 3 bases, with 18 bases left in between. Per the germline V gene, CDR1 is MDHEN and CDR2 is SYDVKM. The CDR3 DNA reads TGTGCCAGCATCCTAGGGGGGGCAGGGGACACTGAAGCTTTCTTT. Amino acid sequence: CASILGGAGDTEAFF.

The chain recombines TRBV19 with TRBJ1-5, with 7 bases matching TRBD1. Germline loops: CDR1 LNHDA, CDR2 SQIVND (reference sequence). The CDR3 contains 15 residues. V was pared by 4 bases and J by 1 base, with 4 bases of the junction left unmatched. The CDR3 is CASSKGAWSNQPQHF. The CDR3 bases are TGTGCCAGTAGTAAGGGGGCATGGAGCAATCAGCCCCAGCATTTT. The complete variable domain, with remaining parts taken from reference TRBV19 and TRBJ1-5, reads DGGITQSPKYLFRKEGQNVTLSCEQNLNHDAMYWYRQDPGQGLRLIYYSQIVNDFQKGDIAEGYSVSREKKESFPLTVTSAQKNPTAFYLCASSKGAWSNQPQHFGDGTRLSIL.

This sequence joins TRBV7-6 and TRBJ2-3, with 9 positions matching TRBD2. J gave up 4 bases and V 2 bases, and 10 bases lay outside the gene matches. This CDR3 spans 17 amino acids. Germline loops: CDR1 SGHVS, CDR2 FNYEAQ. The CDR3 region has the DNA TGTGCCAGCAGCTTATCTTATAGTAGCGGGAGCGCAGATACGCAGTATTTT. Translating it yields CASSLSYSSGSADTQYF.

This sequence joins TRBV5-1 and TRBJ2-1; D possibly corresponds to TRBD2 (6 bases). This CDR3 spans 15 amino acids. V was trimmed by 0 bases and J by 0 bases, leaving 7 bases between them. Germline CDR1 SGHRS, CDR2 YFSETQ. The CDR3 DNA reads TGCGCCAGCAGCTTGGTTAGCGGCTCCTACAATGAGCAGTTCTTC. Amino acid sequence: CASSLVSGSYNEQFF.

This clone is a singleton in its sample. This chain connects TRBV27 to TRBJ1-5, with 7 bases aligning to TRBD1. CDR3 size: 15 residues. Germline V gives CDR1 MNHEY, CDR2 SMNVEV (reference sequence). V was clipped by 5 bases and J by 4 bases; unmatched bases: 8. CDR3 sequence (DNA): TGTGCCAGCAGTCCACTAGACAGGGCAAATCAGCCCCAGCATTTT. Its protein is CASSPLDRANQPQHF.

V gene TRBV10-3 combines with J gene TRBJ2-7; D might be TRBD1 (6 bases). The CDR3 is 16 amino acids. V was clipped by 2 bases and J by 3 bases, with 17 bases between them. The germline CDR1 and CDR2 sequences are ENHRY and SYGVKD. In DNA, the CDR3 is TGTGCCATCAGTGAGACGCAGACAGGACGGTACTACGAGCAGTACTTC. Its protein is CAISETQTGRYYEQYF.

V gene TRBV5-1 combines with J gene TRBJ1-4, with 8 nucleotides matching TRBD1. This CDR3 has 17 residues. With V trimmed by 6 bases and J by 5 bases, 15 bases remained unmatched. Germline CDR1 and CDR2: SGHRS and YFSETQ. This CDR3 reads CASTLHSLRTGNEKLFF. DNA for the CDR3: TGCGCCAGCACCCTACACTCCCTTAGGACAGGGAATGAAAAACTGTTTTTT.

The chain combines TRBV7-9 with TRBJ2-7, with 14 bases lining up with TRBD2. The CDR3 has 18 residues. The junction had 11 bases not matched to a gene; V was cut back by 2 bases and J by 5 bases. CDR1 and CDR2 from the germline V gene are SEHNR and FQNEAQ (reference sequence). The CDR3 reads CASSLPIRLAGGRDEQYF. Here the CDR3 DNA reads TGTGCCAGCAGCTTACCCATCAGACTAGCGGGAGGGAGGGACGAGCAGTACTTC.

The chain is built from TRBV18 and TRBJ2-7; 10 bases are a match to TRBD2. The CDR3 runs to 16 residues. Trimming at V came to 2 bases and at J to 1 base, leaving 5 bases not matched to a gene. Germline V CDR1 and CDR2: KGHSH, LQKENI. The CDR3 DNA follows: TGTGCCAGCTCACCAGGGACTAGCGTGAGATCCTACGAGCAGTACTTC. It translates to CASSPGTSVRSYEQYF.

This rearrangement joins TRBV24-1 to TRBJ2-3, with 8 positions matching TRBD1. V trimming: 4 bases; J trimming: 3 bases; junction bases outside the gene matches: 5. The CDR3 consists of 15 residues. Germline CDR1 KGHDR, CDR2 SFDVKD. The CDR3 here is CATSDGQGLTDTQYF. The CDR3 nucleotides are TGTGCCACCAGTGACGGACAGGGATTAACAGATACGCAGTATTTT.

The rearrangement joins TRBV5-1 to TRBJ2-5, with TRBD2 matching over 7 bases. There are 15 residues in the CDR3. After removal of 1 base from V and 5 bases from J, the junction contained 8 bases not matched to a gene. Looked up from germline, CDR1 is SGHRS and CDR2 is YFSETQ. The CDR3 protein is CASSLLAGVRETQYF. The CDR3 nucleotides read TGCGCCAGCAGCTTGTTGGCGGGAGTAAGGGAGACCCAGTACTTC.